Detailed here is one TCR beta chain. This clonotype was seen ten or more times. Its binding antigen is unknown. The input lacks base qualities; no much larger clone sits a single base away. TCR beta CDR3 regions were amplified from RNA transcripts. A first-round RT-PCR of the TCR CDR3 used the HTBI primer set with the Qiagen OneStep RT-PCR kit. Libraries were constructed in a second round of multiplex PCR, after which size selection and purification were performed. Paired-end sequencing of the libraries was performed with 100 bp reads on an Illumina HiSeq2000. As for how the authors treated the data: Raw data were processed with SOAPnuke, discarding reads with adapters, uncalled bases, mean Phred below 15, or no exact constant-primer or identifier match. High-quality paired reads were merged with COPE v1.2.5, and unique nucleotide sequences were defined as clonotypes. Clonotypes were aligned to IMGT TRBV, TRBD and TRBJ reference segments using MiTCR v1.1. The analysis included only V-J combinations with a frequency above 0.0001, which together covered about 99% of the repertoires. A TCS score was defined as the ratio between F50 (clonal expansion) and ExV (chaos), using BLOSUM62-based TCRdist between CDR3 peptides within each V-J. Welch's t-statistics and random forest reduced some 510 V-J features to 13, which were used in a naive Bayes classifier (R e1071). The raw public reads went through TCRdb reprocessing: fastp at Q25, MiXCR clone calling, in-frame beta chains kept. Every entry covers one CDR3 protein and lists the most common genes and DNA from its rows. TCRdb assigned the V and J calls; the authors' analysis was not used. The sample table lists a few hundred thousand distinct CDR3 sequences, 19% of them with a count of one. Together, the top ten hold around 3.4% of the sample.

The sample is drawn from a study of T cells in Graves' hyperthyroidism and ophthalmopathy (dated by TCRdb to between 2018 and 2021). With regard to the full study: Peripheral blood samples were taken at initial diagnosis, before any treatment was given. Following sampling, methimazole starting at 30 mg daily was given to hyperthyroidism patients, and high-dose intravenous methylprednisolone was given to ophthalmopathy patients. The study also compared thyroid tissue and blood T-cell repertoires from five or six Graves' hyperthyroidism patients. According to the paper, TCR Vbeta CDR3 sequencing was carried out on about 140 peripheral blood samples, which came from under 50 ophthalmopathy, roughly 75 hyperthyroidism and around 17 progressor patients. To identify distinguishing TCR V-J signatures, a discovery cohort of about a hundred patients was used, comprising approximately 40 with Graves' ophthalmopathy and around 57 with stable Graves' hyperthyroidism. An independent validation cohort of 18 to 20 hyperthyroidism patients and 15 or so patients who later progressed to ophthalmopathy tested prospective prediction of ophthalmopathy. For training and testing, the 100 or so patients in the discovery cohort were randomly divided in a 7:3 ratio. On the study overall, not on this receptor specifically: A model built on a 13 V-J signature distinguished ophthalmopathy from stable hyperthyroidism, reaching around 88% sensitivity and approximately 83% specificity in cross-validation and 80%/75% in testing. Most expanded thyroid clonotypes (frequency above 0.001) were also found in blood, which suggests that blood repertoires may mirror thyroid immune responses. No statistical method was used to fix the sample size in advance, and group allocation was not hidden from the investigators. In validation, progression to ophthalmopathy was predicted by the model with 70% to 71% sensitivity and about 72% specificity, a median of approximately 6.5 months before onset.

Graves' hyperthyroidism was defined as stable when no progression to ophthalmopathy occurred over 18 months of follow-up. Hyperthyroidism patients were aged 18 to 65 years and newly diagnosed, with disease duration of less than 2 months. Any patient with an uncontrolled infection, another autoimmune disease, pregnancy or lactation was excluded. Diagnoses were based on clinical symptoms, serum thyroxine and TRAb, thyroid ultrasound and orbital computed tomography. Ficoll-Paque density gradient centrifugation was used to isolate PBMCs from approximately 10 ml of fresh peripheral blood. Total RNA was extracted with Trizol reagent, and quality was checked on an Agilent 2100 Bioanalyzer. The TCR was taken from a woman between 18 and 30 years old with Graves' hyperthyroidism. The source material was blood.

The bases read TGTGCCAGCAGGGACGACAGATACACTGAAGCTTTCTTT. This translates into CASRDDRYTEAFF. The rearrangement combines TRBV2 with TRBJ1-1; TRBD1 is a possible D gene, resting on 5 matching bases. V gives up 6 bases and J gives up 3 bases, and the segment between their germline ends measures 11 bases. The CDR3 has 13 amino acids, counting the end cysteine and phenylalanine. Only the CDR3 DNA stays, 39 bases, in frame from base 1. Sequences SNHLY (CDR1) and FYNNEI (CDR2) are obtained from the germline V gene.